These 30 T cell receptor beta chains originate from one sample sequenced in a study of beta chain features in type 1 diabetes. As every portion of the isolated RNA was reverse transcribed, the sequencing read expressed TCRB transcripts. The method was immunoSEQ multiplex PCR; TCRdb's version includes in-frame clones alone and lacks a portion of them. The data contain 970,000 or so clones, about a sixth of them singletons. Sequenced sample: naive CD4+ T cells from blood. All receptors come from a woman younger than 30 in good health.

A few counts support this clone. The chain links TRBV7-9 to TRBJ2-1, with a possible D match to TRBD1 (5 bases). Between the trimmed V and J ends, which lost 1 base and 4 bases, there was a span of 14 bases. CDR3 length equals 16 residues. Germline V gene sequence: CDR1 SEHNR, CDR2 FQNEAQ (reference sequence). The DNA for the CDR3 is TGTGCCAGCAGCTTAGGTCAGGGCCTGAGATACAATGAGCAGTTCTTC. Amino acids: CASSLGQGLRYNEQFF.

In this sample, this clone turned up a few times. For the CDR3, the DNA is TGTGCCAGCAGCTTGGGGATGTCCTACGAGCAGTACTTC. It codes for CASSLGMSYEQYF. This sequence joins TRBV7-2 and TRBJ2-7; D remains ambiguous. The CDR3 is made up of 13 amino acids. The ends were cut back, 3 bases at V and 1 base at J, with 7 bases in the middle. Germline V gene data show CDR1 as SGHTA and CDR2 as FQGNSA.

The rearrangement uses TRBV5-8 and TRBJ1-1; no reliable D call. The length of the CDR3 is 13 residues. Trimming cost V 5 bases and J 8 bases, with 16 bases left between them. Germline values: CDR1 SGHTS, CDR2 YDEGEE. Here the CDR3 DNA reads TGTGCCAGCAGTAACCGACGGGCGTGGGAAGCTTTCTTT. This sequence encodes CASSNRRAWEAFF.

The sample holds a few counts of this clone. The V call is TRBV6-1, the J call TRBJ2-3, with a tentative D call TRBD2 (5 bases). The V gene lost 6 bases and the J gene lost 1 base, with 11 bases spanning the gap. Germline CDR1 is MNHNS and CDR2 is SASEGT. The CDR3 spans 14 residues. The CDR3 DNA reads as TGTGCCAGCAGCGCGGAGGTGGGCACAGATACGCAGTATTTT. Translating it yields CASSAEVGTDTQYF.

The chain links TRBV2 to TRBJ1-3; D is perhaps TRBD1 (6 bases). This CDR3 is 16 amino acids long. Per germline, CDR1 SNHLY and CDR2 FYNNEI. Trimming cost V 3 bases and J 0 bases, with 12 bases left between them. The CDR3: CASSDSQGPSGNTIYF. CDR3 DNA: TGTGCCAGCAGTGACTCTCAGGGGCCCTCTGGAAACACCATATATTTT.

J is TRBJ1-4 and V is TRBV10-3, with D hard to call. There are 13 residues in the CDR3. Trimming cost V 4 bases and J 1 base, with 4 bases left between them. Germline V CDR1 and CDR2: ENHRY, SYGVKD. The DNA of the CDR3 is TGTGCCATCAGTGGGGTAACTAATGAAAAACTGTTTTTT. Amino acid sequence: CAISGVTNEKLFF.

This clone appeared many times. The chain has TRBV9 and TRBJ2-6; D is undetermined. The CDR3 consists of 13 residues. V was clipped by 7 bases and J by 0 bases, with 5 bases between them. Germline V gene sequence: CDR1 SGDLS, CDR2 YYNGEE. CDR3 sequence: CASSSSGANVLTF. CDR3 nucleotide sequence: TGTGCCAGCTCCAGCTCTGGGGCCAACGTCCTGACTTTC.

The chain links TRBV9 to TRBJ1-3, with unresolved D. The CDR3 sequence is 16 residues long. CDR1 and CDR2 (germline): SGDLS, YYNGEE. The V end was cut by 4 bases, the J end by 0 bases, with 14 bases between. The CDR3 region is CASSLSTRSSGNTIYF. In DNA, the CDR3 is TGTGCCAGCAGCCTCTCGACGAGGAGCTCTGGAAACACCATATATTTT.

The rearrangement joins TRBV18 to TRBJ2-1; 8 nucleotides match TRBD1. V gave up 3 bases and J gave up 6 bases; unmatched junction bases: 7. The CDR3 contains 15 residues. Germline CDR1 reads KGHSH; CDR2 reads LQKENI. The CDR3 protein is CASSPMTGAGNEQFF. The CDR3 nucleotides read TGTGCCAGCTCACCGATGACAGGGGCGGGCAATGAGCAGTTCTTC.

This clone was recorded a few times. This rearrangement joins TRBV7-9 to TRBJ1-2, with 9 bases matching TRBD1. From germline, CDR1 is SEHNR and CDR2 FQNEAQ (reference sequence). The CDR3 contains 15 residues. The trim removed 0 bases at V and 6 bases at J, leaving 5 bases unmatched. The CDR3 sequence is CASSLAPTGGDGYTF. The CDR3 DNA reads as TGTGCCAGCAGCTTAGCCCCGACAGGGGGAGATGGCTACACCTTC.

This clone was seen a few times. In nucleotides, the CDR3 is TGTGCCAGCAGCTCAACCGGGACAGCCTACAATGAGCAGTTCTTC. This sequence encodes CASSSTGTAYNEQFF. The rearrangement links TRBV7-9 to TRBJ2-1; 7 nucleotides match TRBD1. This CDR3 comprises 15 residues. Per the germline V gene, CDR1 is SEHNR and CDR2 is FQNEAQ (reference sequence). Losses at the gene ends were 4 bases for V and 2 bases for J; bases not matched to a gene: 5.

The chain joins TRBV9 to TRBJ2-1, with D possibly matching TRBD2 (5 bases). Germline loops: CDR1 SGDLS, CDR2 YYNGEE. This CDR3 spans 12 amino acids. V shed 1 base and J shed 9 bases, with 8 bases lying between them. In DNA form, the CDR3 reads TGTGCCAGCAGCGTAACTGCGGGTGAGCAGTTCTTC. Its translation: CASSVTAGEQFF.

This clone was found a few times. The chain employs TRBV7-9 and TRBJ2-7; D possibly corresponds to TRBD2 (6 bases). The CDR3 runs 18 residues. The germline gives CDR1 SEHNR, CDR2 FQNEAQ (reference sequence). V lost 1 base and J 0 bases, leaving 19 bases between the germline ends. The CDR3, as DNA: TGTGCCAGCAGCTTAGACGGGACTGCTCAACACTTCTCCTACGAGCAGTACTTC. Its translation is CASSLDGTAQHFSYEQYF.

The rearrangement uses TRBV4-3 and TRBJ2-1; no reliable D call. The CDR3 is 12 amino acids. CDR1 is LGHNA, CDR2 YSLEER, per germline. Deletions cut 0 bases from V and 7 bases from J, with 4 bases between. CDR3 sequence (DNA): TGCGCCAGCAGCCAAGATGGGAATGAGCAGTTCTTC. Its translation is CASSQDGNEQFF.

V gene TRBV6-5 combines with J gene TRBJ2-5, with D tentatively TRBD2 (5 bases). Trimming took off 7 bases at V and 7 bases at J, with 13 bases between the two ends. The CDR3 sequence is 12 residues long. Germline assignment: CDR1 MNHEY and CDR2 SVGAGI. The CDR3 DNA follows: TGTGCCAGCAAAGAGGGAGTTGGGACCCAGTACTTC. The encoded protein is CASKEGVGTQYF.

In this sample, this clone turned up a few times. CDR3 amino acids: CASSPFLVAGGKETQYF. In nucleotides, the CDR3 is TGTGCCAGCAGCCCCTTCCTGGTAGCGGGAGGGAAAGAGACCCAGTACTTC. The rearrangement links TRBV7-2 to TRBJ2-5; 11 bases are shared with TRBD2. With V trimmed by 5 bases and J by 3 bases, 11 bases remained unmatched. This CDR3 contains 17 residues. Germline CDR1 and CDR2: SGHTA and FQGNSA.

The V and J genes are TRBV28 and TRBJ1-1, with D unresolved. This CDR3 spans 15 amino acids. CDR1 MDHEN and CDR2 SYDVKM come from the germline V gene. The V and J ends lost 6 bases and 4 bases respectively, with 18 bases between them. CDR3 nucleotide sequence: TGTGCCAGCAGCCCCCGGTGGGGATTTCTCACTGAAGCTTTCTTT. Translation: CASSPRWGFLTEAFF.

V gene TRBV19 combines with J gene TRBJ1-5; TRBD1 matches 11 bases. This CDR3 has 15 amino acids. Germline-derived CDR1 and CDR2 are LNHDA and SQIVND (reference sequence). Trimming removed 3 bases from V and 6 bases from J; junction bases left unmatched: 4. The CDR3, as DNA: TGTGCCAGTAGTATCGGGACAGGGGGATTTCAGCCCCAGCATTTT. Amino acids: CASSIGTGGFQPQHF. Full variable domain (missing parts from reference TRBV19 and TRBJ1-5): DGGITQSPKYLFRKEGQNVTLSCEQNLNHDAMYWYRQDPGQGLRLIYYSQIVNDFQKGDIAEGYSVSREKKESFPLTVTSAQKNPTAFYLCASSIGTGGFQPQHFGDGTRLSIL.

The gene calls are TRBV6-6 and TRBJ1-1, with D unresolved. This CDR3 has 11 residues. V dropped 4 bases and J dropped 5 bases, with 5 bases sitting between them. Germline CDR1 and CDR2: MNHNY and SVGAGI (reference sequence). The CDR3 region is CASSLLTEAFF. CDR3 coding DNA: TGTGCCAGCAGTTTGCTTACTGAAGCTTTCTTT.

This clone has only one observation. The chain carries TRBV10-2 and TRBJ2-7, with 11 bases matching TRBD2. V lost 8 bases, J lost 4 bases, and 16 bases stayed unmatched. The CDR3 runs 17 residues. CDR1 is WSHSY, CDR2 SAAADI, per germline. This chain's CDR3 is CASRILSPGLADYEQYF. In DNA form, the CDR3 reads TGCGCCAGCCGAATCCTTTCTCCGGGACTAGCGGATTACGAGCAGTACTTC.

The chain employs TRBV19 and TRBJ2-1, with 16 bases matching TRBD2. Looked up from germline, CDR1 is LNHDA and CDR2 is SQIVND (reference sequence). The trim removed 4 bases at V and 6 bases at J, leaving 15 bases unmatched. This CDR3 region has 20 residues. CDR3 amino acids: CASSKPGLAGGTPRGNEQFF. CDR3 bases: TGTGCCAGTAGTAAACCGGGACTAGCGGGAGGGACCCCCAGGGGCAATGAGCAGTTCTTC.

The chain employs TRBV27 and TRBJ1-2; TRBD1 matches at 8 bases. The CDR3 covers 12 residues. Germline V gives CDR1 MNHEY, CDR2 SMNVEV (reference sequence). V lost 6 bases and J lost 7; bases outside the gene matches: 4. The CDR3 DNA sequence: TGTGCCAGCAGGACGACAGGGGTTGGCTACACCTTC. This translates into CASRTTGVGYTF.

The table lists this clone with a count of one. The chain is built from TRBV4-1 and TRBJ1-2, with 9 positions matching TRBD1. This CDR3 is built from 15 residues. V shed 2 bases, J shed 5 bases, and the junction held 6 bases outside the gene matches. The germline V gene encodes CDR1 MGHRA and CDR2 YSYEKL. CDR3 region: CASSQYRDRVYGYTF. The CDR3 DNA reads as TGCGCCAGCAGCCAATACCGGGACAGGGTGTATGGCTACACCTTC.

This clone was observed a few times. The CDR3 coding sequence is TGTGCCAGCAGTGAATATAGGAGGCTTGGCACCGGGGAGCTGTTTTTT. Translation gives CASSEYRRLGTGELFF. This chain uses TRBV25-1 with TRBJ2-2; possibly TRBD2 for D (5 bases). The CDR3 is 16 residues long. Per germline, CDR1 MGHDK and CDR2 SYGVNS. Trimming cost V 0 bases and J 4 bases, with 12 bases left between them. The full variable domain, rest sourced from reference TRBV25-1 and TRBJ2-2, is EADIYQTPRYLVIGTGKKITLECSQTMGHDKMYWYQQDPGMELHLIHYSYGVNSTEKGDLSSESTVSRIRTEHFPLTLESARPSHTSQYLCASSEYRRLGTGELFFGEGSRLTVL.

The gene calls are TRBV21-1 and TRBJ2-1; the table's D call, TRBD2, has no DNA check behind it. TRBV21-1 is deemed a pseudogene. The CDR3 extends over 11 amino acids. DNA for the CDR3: TGTGCCAGCAGCGAAAAGCTAGAGCAGTTCTTC. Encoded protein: CASSEKLEQFF.

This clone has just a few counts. CDR3 bases: TGCGCCAGCAGCCCGGGCCGAGCTCGGAGTGTCTACTATGGCTACACCTTC. It codes for CASSPGRARSVYYGYTF. V and J are TRBV4-1 and TRBJ1-2; D unclear. V lost 4 bases and J lost 3, with 21 bases in between. The CDR3 has 17 residues. Germline CDR1 and CDR2: MGHRA and YSYEKL.

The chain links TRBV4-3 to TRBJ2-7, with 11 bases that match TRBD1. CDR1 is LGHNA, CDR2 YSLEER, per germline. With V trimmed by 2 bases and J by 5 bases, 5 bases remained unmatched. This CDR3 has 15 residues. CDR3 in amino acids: CASSQRTGGRNEQYF. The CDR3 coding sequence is TGCGCCAGCAGCCAACGGACAGGGGGCAGAAACGAGCAGTACTTC.

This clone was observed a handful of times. For the CDR3, the DNA is TGTGCCAGCAGTTTAATGACTAGCGGGACCCACGAGCAGTACTTC. Amino acid sequence: CASSLMTSGTHEQYF. The rearrangement joins TRBV27 to TRBJ2-7, with TRBD2 matching 11 bases. This CDR3 region has 15 residues. The V and J ends lost 2 bases and 5 bases, in that order; junction bases with no gene match: 5. CDR1 is MNHEY and CDR2 is SMNVEV in the germline V gene (reference sequence).

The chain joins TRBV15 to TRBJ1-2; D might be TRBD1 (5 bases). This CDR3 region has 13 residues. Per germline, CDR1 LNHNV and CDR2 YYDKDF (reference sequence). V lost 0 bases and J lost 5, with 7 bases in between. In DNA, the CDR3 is TGTGCCACCAGCAGAGATGGGGCGTATGGCTACACCTTC. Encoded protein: CATSRDGAYGYTF.

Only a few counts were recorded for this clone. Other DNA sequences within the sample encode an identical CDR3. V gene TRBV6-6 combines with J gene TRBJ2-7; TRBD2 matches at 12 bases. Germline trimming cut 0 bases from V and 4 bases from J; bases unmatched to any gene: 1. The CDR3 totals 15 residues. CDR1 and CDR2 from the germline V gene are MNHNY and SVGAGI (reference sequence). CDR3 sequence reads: CASSYSTSGSYEQYF. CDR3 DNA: TGTGCCAGCAGTTACTCGACTAGCGGGAGTTACGAGCAGTACTTC.